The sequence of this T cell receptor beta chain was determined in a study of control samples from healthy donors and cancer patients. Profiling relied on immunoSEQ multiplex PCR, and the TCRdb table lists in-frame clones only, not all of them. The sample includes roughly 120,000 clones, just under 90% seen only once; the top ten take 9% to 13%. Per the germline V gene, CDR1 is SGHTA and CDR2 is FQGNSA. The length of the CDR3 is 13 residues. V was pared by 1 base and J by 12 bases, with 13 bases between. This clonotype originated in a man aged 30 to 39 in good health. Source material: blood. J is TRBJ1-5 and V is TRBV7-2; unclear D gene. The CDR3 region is CASSLGVDPDQHF. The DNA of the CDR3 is TGTGCCAGCAGCTTAGGTGTAGACCCCGACCAGCATTTT.